This entry lists 19 T cell receptor beta chains sequenced from one sample in a study of cytomegalovirus exposure and HLA in healthy donors. 60 Vbeta and 13 Jbeta primers were used in PCR. Assay used: immunoSEQ multiplex PCR; TCRdb lists only in-frame clones, some missing. The data hold roughly 180,000 clones, with about 10% observed a single time. The sequenced sample consisted of PBMCs. These receptors came from a woman aged 25 to 39 in good health and CMV-seropositive.

The chain recombines TRBV4-1 with TRBJ1-1, with 8 bases aligning to TRBD1. Unmatched junction bases numbered 2, after V lost 4 bases and J lost 4 bases. There are 13 residues in the CDR3. Germline CDR1 and CDR2: MGHRA and YSYEKL. The CDR3 here is CASSPDRGTEAFF. The CDR3 DNA is TGCGCCAGCAGCCCCGACAGGGGCACTGAAGCTTTCTTT.

The table lists this clone with a few counts. The chain couples TRBV5-1 to TRBJ1-3; 7 bases agree with TRBD1. V trimming: 3 bases; J trimming: 2 bases; junction bases outside the gene matches: 5. Germline-derived CDR1 and CDR2 are SGHRS and YFSETQ. The CDR3 is 15 residues long. As DNA, the CDR3 is TGCGCCAGCAGCTCGACAGGGAGTACTGGAAACACCATATATTTT. Its translation: CASSSTGSTGNTIYF.

For this clone: Germline and junction disagree at one end, which may indicate a read error. V is TRBV13 and J is TRBJ2-5; unclear D gene. Germline V gives CDR1 PRHDT, CDR2 FYEKMQ (reference sequence). The CDR3 covers 13 residues. The CDR3 is CARSLPGQENQYF. CDR3 coding DNA: TGTGCCAGAAGCTTGCCTGGGCAAGAGAACCAGTACTTC.

This clone was seen only a few times. The chain recombines TRBV6-1 with TRBJ1-6, with 8 bases fitting TRBD1. The CDR3 spans 13 residues. Looked up from germline, CDR1 is MNHNS and CDR2 is SASEGT. V was clipped by 6 bases and J by 9 bases; unmatched bases: 4. The CDR3 DNA follows: TGTGCCAGCAGGGACAGGGATGGTTCACCCCTCCACTTT. This encodes CASRDRDGSPLHF.

The chain combines TRBV5-1 with TRBJ2-5; D perhaps matches TRBD2 (6 bases). This CDR3 is 13 amino acids long. The V and J ends lost 5 bases and 5 bases respectively, with 13 bases between them. From germline, CDR1 is SGHRS and CDR2 YFSETQ. The CDR3 is CASSPGGGETQYF. Here the CDR3 DNA reads TGCGCCAGCAGTCCCGGGGGTGGGGAGACCCAGTACTTC.

This clone was counted between two and nine times. The rearrangement joins TRBV4-1 to TRBJ2-7, with D perhaps TRBD1 (6 bases). Looked up from germline, CDR1 is MGHRA and CDR2 is YSYEKL. V shed 4 bases and J shed 6 bases, with 10 bases lying between them. The length of the CDR3 is 12 residues. CDR3 loop: CASSLPQGEQYF. CDR3 DNA sequence: TGCGCCAGCAGCCTCCCACAGGGCGAGCAGTACTTC.

This sequence joins TRBV5-1 and TRBJ2-5; 8 nucleotides align to TRBD1. After removal of 6 bases from V and 7 bases from J, the junction contained 11 bases not matched to a gene. The CDR3 sequence is 14 residues long. Germline assignment: CDR1 SGHRS and CDR2 YFSETQ. The chain's CDR3 is CASKEDRGGGTQYF. The CDR3 DNA sequence: TGCGCCAGCAAGGAAGACAGGGGAGGCGGGACCCAGTACTTC.

The table lists this clone with a few counts. This rearrangement joins TRBV5-4 to TRBJ2-7, with 8 positions matching TRBD1. The junction had 5 bases not matched to a gene; V was cut back by 4 bases and J by 2 bases. The V gene's germline CDR1 is SGHNT and CDR2 YYREEE (reference sequence). The CDR3 is 14 residues long. The CDR3 nucleotides read TGTGCCAGCAGCGATCAGGGGGCTACCTACGAGCAGTACTTC. It translates to CASSDQGATYEQYF.

The V gene is TRBV5-4, the J gene TRBJ2-3; 8 bases agree with TRBD1. The CDR3 is 16 amino acids. Germline lookup yields CDR1 SGHNT and CDR2 YYREEE (reference sequence). Germline trimming cut 1 base from V and 8 bases from J; bases unmatched to any gene: 12. Here the CDR3 DNA reads TGTGCCAGCAGCTTGTTGACAGGGGAAGACCTGATTACGCAGTATTTT. It translates to CASSLLTGEDLITQYF. The full variable domain, in which reference TRBV5-4 and TRBJ2-3 provide the parts outside the CDR3, is ETGVTQSPTHLIKTRGQQVTLRCSSQSGHNTVSWYQQALGQGPQFIFQYYREEENGRGNFPPRFSGLQFPNYSSELNVNALELDDSALYLCASSLLTGEDLITQYFGPGTRLTVL.

This clone occurred a few times. The chain combines TRBV14 with TRBJ2-5, with 10 bases matching TRBD1. Germline assignment: CDR1 SGHDN and CDR2 FVKESK. Losses at the gene ends were 9 bases for V and 4 bases for J; bases not matched to a gene: 8. The CDR3 contains 14 residues. The CDR3 nucleotides are TGTGCCAGAACGGGACAGGGGATCCCAGAGACCCAGTACTTC. It encodes CARTGQGIPETQYF.

This chain uses TRBV10-1 with TRBJ1-3; 10 positions match TRBD1. Unmatched junction bases numbered 8, after V lost 6 bases and J lost 3 bases. In germline, CDR1 is WNHNN, CDR2 SYGVQD (reference sequence). The CDR3 loop spans 16 amino acids. CDR3 DNA sequence: TGCGCCAGCAGCCGACAGGGGGCGGAAAGTGGAAACACCATATATTTT. Translation: CASSRQGAESGNTIYF.

The J gene is TRBJ2-1, the V gene TRBV5-4; TRBD2 matches at 9 bases. CDR3 length equals 15 residues. V shed 0 bases and J 4 bases; nucleotides not matched to a gene: 2. The germline V gene encodes CDR1 SGHNT and CDR2 YYREEE (reference sequence). CDR3 nucleotides: TGTGCCAGCAGCTTGGGGCTAGCGGGATACAATGAGCAGTTCTTC. Translated, it gives CASSLGLAGYNEQFF.

This clone has a handful of counts. DNA of the CDR3: TGTGCCAGAGAGGCCGAACCAATTGGACAGGGGGTGCCGCCCTACGAGCAGTACTTC. It codes for CAREAEPIGQGVPPYEQYF. The chain uses TRBV13 and TRBJ2-7; 10 bases agree with TRBD1. V gave up 9 bases and J gave up 2 bases; unmatched junction bases: 22. The CDR3 length is 19 residues. Germline loops: CDR1 PRHDT, CDR2 FYEKMQ (reference sequence).

The chain joins TRBV11-2 to TRBJ1-1, with 8 nucleotides matching TRBD1. With V trimmed by 4 bases and J by 3 bases, 4 bases remained unmatched. The CDR3 sequence is 14 residues long. Per germline, CDR1 SGHAT and CDR2 FQNNGV. The DNA for the CDR3 is TGTGCCAGCAGCTGGTGGACAGGGCACACTGAAGCTTTCTTT. Amino acid sequence: CASSWWTGHTEAFF.

The chain has TRBV6-5 and TRBJ2-7; TRBD1 agrees at 8 bases. This CDR3 is built from 13 residues. The junction had 8 bases not matched to a gene; V was cut back by 7 bases and J by 6 bases. Germline assignment: CDR1 MNHEY and CDR2 SVGAGI. The CDR3 spells CASTPPTGGEQYF. The CDR3 nucleotides are TGTGCCAGCACCCCTCCAACAGGGGGCGAGCAGTACTTC.

The J gene is TRBJ2-3, the V gene TRBV5-1, with TRBD1 matching 7 bases. Germline CDR1 reads SGHRS; CDR2 reads YFSETQ. This CDR3 region has 13 residues. Trimming took 4 bases from V and 4 from J; bases not matched to a gene: 3. The CDR3 here is CASSPQGSDTQYF. As DNA, the CDR3 is TGCGCCAGCAGCCCACAGGGGTCAGATACGCAGTATTTT.

This clone was detected only a few times. The V call is TRBV15, the J call TRBJ2-5, with D unclear. The CDR3 totals 13 residues. CDR1 is LNHNV and CDR2 is YYDKDF in the germline V gene (reference sequence). With 0 bases removed from V and 4 bases from J, the gap between germline ends came to 6 bases. In DNA, the CDR3 is TGTGCCACCAGCAGAGACCCTCGAGAGACCCAGTACTTC. As protein: CATSRDPRETQYF.

This chain links TRBV7-9 with TRBJ1-3, with unresolved D. V was pared by 2 bases and J by 2 bases, with 7 bases between. This CDR3 has 14 residues. CDR1 is SEHNR, CDR2 FQNEAQ, per germline (reference sequence). CDR3 region: CASSLRSAGNTIYF. The CDR3 nucleotides are TGTGCCAGCAGCTTACGCTCGGCTGGAAACACCATATATTTT.

This clone has only a few counts. The V gene is TRBV7-3, the J gene TRBJ2-5, with 9 positions matching TRBD2. The CDR3 sequence is 14 residues long. V lost 6 bases and J lost 5; bases outside the gene matches: 7. The germline V gene encodes CDR1 SGHTA and CDR2 FQGTGA. The CDR3 sequence: CASSLAGVGETQYF. The CDR3 DNA follows: TGTGCCAGCAGTTTAGCGGGAGTGGGGGAGACCCAGTACTTC. The variable domain in full, with the rest retrieved from reference TRBV7-3 and TRBJ2-5, is GAGVSQTPSNKVTEKGKYVELRCDPISGHTALYWYRQSLGQGPEFLIYFQGTGAADDSGLPNDRFFAVRPEGSVSTLKIQRTERGDSAVYLCASSLAGVGETQYFGPGTRLLVL.